The 8 T cell receptor beta chains reported below all come from one sample, sequenced in a study of cytomegalovirus exposure and HLA in healthy donors. 60 Vbeta and 13 Jbeta primers were used in PCR. Clones were sequenced by immunoSEQ multiplex PCR, and TCRdb holds only the in-frame ones, with some missing. Among some 110,000 clones, approximately 69% were seen once, and the ten largest hold 3% to 3.5%. The sequencing input was PBMCs. The receptors shown here come from a young man in good health and CMV-seronegative.

V is TRBV5-4 and J is TRBJ1-1; D unclear. The CDR3 consists of 14 residues. Germline V CDR1 and CDR2: SGHNT, YYREEE (reference sequence). Trimming took off 0 bases at V and 5 bases at J, with 11 bases between the two ends. The DNA for the CDR3 is TGTGCCAGCAGCTTGGGGAGGGAAGGGACTGAAGCTTTCTTT. The encoded protein is CASSLGREGTEAFF.

The V and J genes are TRBV19 and TRBJ1-6; possibly TRBD1 for D (6 bases). The germline gives CDR1 LNHDA, CDR2 SQIVND (reference sequence). This CDR3 spans 14 amino acids. Trimming pared 1 base from V and 7 bases from J, leaving 8 bases between. The CDR3 region has the DNA TGTGCCAGTAGTATAGCTGGACAGAATTCACCCCTCCACTTT. It specifies CASSIAGQNSPLHF.

This chain joins TRBV6-5 and TRBJ1-2, with TRBD1 matching 7 bases. The V gene end was trimmed by 6 bases and the J gene end by 5 bases; junction bases not matched to a gene: 6. The CDR3 extends over 13 amino acids. CDR1 is MNHEY, CDR2 SVGAGI, per germline. CDR3 coding DNA: TGTGCCAGCAGATCGGACAGGCGGTATGGCTACACCTTC. Amino acid sequence: CASRSDRRYGYTF.

The chain combines TRBV28 with TRBJ2-3, with 7 nucleotides matching TRBD1. The CDR3 length is 18 residues. Germline CDR1 reads MDHEN; CDR2 reads SYDVKM. The junction had 16 bases not matched to a gene; V was cut back by 5 bases and J by 2 bases. The CDR3 loop is CASSTTGVPLLFTDTQYF. The CDR3 bases are TGTGCCAGCAGTACCACAGGGGTACCCCTCCTATTCACAGATACGCAGTATTTT.

This clone was observed a few times. The chain links TRBV28 to TRBJ2-7, with 7 bases matching TRBD1. Germline CDR1 and CDR2: MDHEN and SYDVKM. The CDR3 consists of 14 residues. Trimming took 4 bases from V and 2 from J; bases not matched to a gene: 5. This CDR3 is CASSSPTGTYEQYF. The CDR3 DNA is TGTGCCAGCAGTTCCCCGACAGGGACCTACGAGCAGTACTTC. Full variable domain (remainder filled in from reference TRBV28 and TRBJ2-7): DVKVTQSSRYLVKRTGEKVFLECVQDMDHENMFWYRQDPGLGLRLIYFSYDVKMKEKGDIPEGYSVSREKKERFSLILESASTNQTSMYLCASSSPTGTYEQYFGPGTRLTVT.

A few counts support this clone. The genes are TRBV6-1 and TRBJ1-5; tentative D call: TRBD1 (5 bases). CDR1 and CDR2 from the germline V gene are MNHNS and SASEGT. V lost 7 bases, J lost 5 bases, and 15 bases lay in between. The CDR3 has 14 amino acids. CDR3 nucleotides: TGTGCCAGCAACTACGGCGGGGGAGATCAGCCCCAGCATTTT. Protein product: CASNYGGGDQPQHF.

The chain recombines TRBV2 with TRBJ1-5; 8 nucleotides align to TRBD1. Trimming cost V 5 bases and J 11 bases; bases outside gene matches: 14. This CDR3 contains 15 residues. CDR1 SNHLY and CDR2 FYNNEI come from the germline V gene. In DNA, the CDR3 is TGTGCCAGCAGTTCGGCTCCCACAGGGGGGTTGTCCCAGCATTTT. It specifies CASSSAPTGGLSQHF.

This chain connects TRBV19 to TRBJ1-1; 7 bases agree with TRBD1. Trimming took 5 bases from V and 9 from J; bases not matched to a gene: 9. This CDR3 has 13 residues. Germline CDR1 is LNHDA and CDR2 is SQIVND (reference sequence). CDR3 nucleotides: TGTGCCAGTAGTGAGATTAGGGGGCGACAAGCTTTCTTT. Amino acid sequence: CASSEIRGRQAFF. The whole variable domain, filled in from reference TRBV19 and TRBJ1-1, reads DGGITQSPKYLFRKEGQNVTLSCEQNLNHDAMYWYRQDPGQGLRLIYYSQIVNDFQKGDIAEGYSVSREKKESFPLTVTSAQKNPTAFYLCASSEIRGRQAFFGQGTRLTVV.